A single sample gave rise to the 16 T cell receptor beta chains below, sequenced in a study of shared clonotypes between healthy human individuals. Generated by immunoSEQ multiplex PCR, the TCRdb table keeps only in-frame clones and is missing some. The repertoire holds more than 2,000,000 clones, with more than 80% as singletons. Sequencing was performed on naive CD4+ T cells sorted from blood. Subset: CD45RA+ positively selected. The receptor set was obtained from a man in his late teens or twenties in good health.

This chain joins TRBV27 and TRBJ1-5, with 8 positions matching TRBD1. The CDR3 length is 16 residues. V shed 6 bases and J 1 base; nucleotides not matched to a gene: 8. The V gene's germline CDR1 is MNHEY and CDR2 SMNVEV (reference sequence). The CDR3 protein is CASRRTGTVSNQPQHF. The CDR3 DNA sequence: TGTGCCAGCAGAAGGACAGGGACGGTGAGCAATCAGCCCCAGCATTTT.

The chain couples TRBV7-2 to TRBJ2-3; perhaps TRBD2 as D (6 bases). Germline V gives CDR1 SGHTA, CDR2 FQGNSA. CDR3 length: 13 residues. The V end lost 5 bases, the J end lost 9 bases, and 15 bases lay between the germline ends. CDR3 DNA: TGTGCCAGCAGCGCCGGGACTCCCGGGACGCAGTATTTT. Its protein is CASSAGTPGTQYF.

Comments on this clone: Other nucleotide sequences from this sample produce the same CDR3. This chain joins TRBV18 and TRBJ2-5; no reliable D call. The CDR3 sequence is 13 residues long. Germline assignment: CDR1 KGHSH and CDR2 LQKENI. The V end lost 3 bases, the J end lost 2 bases, and 7 bases lay between the germline ends. CDR3 nucleotide sequence: TGTGCCAGCTCACCGAGGCAGCAAGAGACCCAGTACTTC. It specifies CASSPRQQETQYF.

The chain has TRBV4-3 and TRBJ2-5; 8 positions match TRBD2. After removal of 0 bases from V and 1 base from J, the junction contained 10 bases not matched to a gene. CDR1 LGHNA and CDR2 YSLEER come from the germline V gene. The CDR3 has 18 residues. The chain's CDR3 is CASSQEFGLAGRQETQYF. The CDR3 DNA is TGCGCCAGCAGCCAAGAATTCGGGCTAGCGGGCCGCCAAGAGACCCAGTACTTC.

The rearrangement links TRBV5-1 to TRBJ2-3, with D possibly being TRBD2 (6 bases). Germline-derived CDR1 and CDR2 are SGHRS and YFSETQ. Trimming took 0 bases from V and 5 from J, leaving 13 bases between them. The CDR3 length is 15 residues. CDR3: CASSLVSGVEDTQYF. The DNA for the CDR3 is TGCGCCAGCAGCTTGGTGTCGGGAGTTGAAGATACGCAGTATTTT.

V gene TRBV5-4 combines with J gene TRBJ1-1, with a tentative D call TRBD1 (5 bases). V was shortened by 0 bases and J by 3 bases, with 12 bases between the two germline ends. The CDR3 runs 15 residues. Germline CDR1 and CDR2: SGHNT and YYREEE (reference sequence). The CDR3 DNA follows: TGTGCCAGCAGCTTGGGGGACCTGGGGGACACTGAAGCTTTCTTT. The encoded protein is CASSLGDLGDTEAFF.

This rearrangement joins TRBV27 to TRBJ1-2; 10 positions match TRBD1. The CDR3 spans 15 residues. Trimming cost V 6 bases and J 2 bases; bases outside gene matches: 6. Germline V gene lookup returns CDR1 MNHEY and CDR2 SMNVEV (reference sequence). As DNA, the CDR3 is TGTGCCAGCAGCCTCAGGGACAGGGGAAACTATGGCTACACCTTC. Its protein is CASSLRDRGNYGYTF.

This clone was detected once. The chain links TRBV7-9 to TRBJ1-2, with D unresolved. This CDR3 is 13 amino acids long. Trimming shortened V by 5 bases and J by 7 bases, and 14 bases separated the two germline ends. CDR1 and CDR2 (germline): SEHNR, FQNEAQ (reference sequence). The chain's CDR3 is CASSRDLLGGYTF. The CDR3 nucleotides read TGTGCCAGCAGCCGAGACCTCTTGGGTGGCTACACCTTC. Supplemented by reference TRBV7-9 and TRBJ1-2, the full variable domain reads DTGVSQNPRHKITKRGQNVTFRCDPISEHNRLYWYRQTLGQGPEFLTYFQNEAQLEKSRLLSDRFSAERPKGSFSTLEIQRTEQGDSAMYLCASSRDLLGGYTFGSGTRLTVV.

This clone has only a few counts. This rearrangement joins TRBV6-4 to TRBJ1-5; D unresolved. This CDR3 contains 15 residues. Germline CDR1 and CDR2: MRHNA and SNTAGT. Trimming removed 6 bases from V and 0 bases from J, with 12 bases in between. CDR3 nucleotides: TGTGCCAGCAGGCCCCGGTCAGATAGCAATCAGCCCCAGCATTTT. It yields the protein CASRPRSDSNQPQHF.

The chain joins TRBV18 to TRBJ1-5; maybe TRBD1 (5 bases). Germline CDR1 reads KGHSH; CDR2 reads LQKENI. This CDR3 has 14 amino acids. V lost 4 bases, J lost 7 bases, and 14 bases lay in between. In DNA, the CDR3 is TGTGCCAGCTCACGGACGGACACGGGCCAGCCCCAGCATTTT. Its protein is CASSRTDTGQPQHF.

This clone was observed a single time. J is TRBJ2-1 and V is TRBV7-2; TRBD2 matches 16 bases. Germline V CDR1 and CDR2: SGHTA, FQGNSA. CDR3 length equals 19 residues. V lost 5 bases to trimming and J lost 2 bases; unmatched junction nucleotides: 9. The CDR3 sequence is CASSATGTSGRAAYNEQFF. CDR3 DNA: TGTGCCAGCAGCGCGACCGGGACTAGCGGGAGGGCGGCCTACAATGAGCAGTTCTTC.

J is TRBJ2-3 and V is TRBV9; unclear D gene. The CDR3 totals 18 residues. V was trimmed by 4 bases and J by 7 bases, leaving 28 bases between them. Germline V gives CDR1 SGDLS, CDR2 YYNGEE. CDR3 sequence: CASSHGQIVTPFGYTQYF. CDR3 sequence (DNA): TGTGCCAGCAGCCACGGGCAGATCGTAACCCCCTTCGGGTATACGCAGTATTTT. The full variable domain, rest sourced from reference TRBV9 and TRBJ2-3, is DSGVTQTPKHLITATGQRVTLRCSPRSGDLSVYWYQQSLDQGLQFLIQYYNGEERAKGNILERFSAQQFPDLHSELNLSSLELGDSALYFCASSHGQIVTPFGYTQYFGPGTRLTVL.

The chain has TRBV6-1 and TRBJ2-7; unclear D gene. With 6 bases removed from V and 0 bases from J, the gap between germline ends came to 9 bases. Germline loops: CDR1 MNHNS, CDR2 SASEGT. This CDR3 contains 13 residues. CDR3: CASRRLPSYEQYF. CDR3 DNA sequence: TGTGCCAGCAGACGACTGCCCTCCTACGAGCAGTACTTC.

A note on this clone: The junction shows a germline mismatch at one end, possibly a read error. The rearrangement links TRBV15 to TRBJ2-4; 7 positions agree with TRBD2. Germline V gene data show CDR1 as LNHNV and CDR2 as YYDKDF (reference sequence). The CDR3 totals 18 residues. The CDR3 DNA reads TGTGCCACCAACAGAGAACCCGGGGAAGCGGGAAGGAAAAACATTCAGTACTTC. Its protein is CATNREPGEAGRKNIQYF.

This chain joins TRBV19 and TRBJ1-2; D is unresolved. V was trimmed by 1 base and J by 4 bases, leaving 10 bases between them. CDR3 length: 14 amino acids. The germline gives CDR1 LNHDA, CDR2 SQIVND (reference sequence). CDR3 amino acids: CASSIVGFFYGYTF. The CDR3 DNA follows: TGTGCCAGTAGTATAGTTGGGTTCTTCTATGGCTACACCTTC.

The V gene is TRBV27, the J gene TRBJ2-3; possible D gene TRBD1, 6 bases. The CDR3 is 15 amino acids. Germline lookup yields CDR1 MNHEY and CDR2 SMNVEV (reference sequence). Trimming removed 2 bases from V and 11 bases from J, with 20 bases in between. CDR3 nucleotide sequence: TGTGCCAGCAGTTTAATGGGGGCTTCGGTTAAGGAGCAGTATTTT. This translates into CASSLMGASVKEQYF.